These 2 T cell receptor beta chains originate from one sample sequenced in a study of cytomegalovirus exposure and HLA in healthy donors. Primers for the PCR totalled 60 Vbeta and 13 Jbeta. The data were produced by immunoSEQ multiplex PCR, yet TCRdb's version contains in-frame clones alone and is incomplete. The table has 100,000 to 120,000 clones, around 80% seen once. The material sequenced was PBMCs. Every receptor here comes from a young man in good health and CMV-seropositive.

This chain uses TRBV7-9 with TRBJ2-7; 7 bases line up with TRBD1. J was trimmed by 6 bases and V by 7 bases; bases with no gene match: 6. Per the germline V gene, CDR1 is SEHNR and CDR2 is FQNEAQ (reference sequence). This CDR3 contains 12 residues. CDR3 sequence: CASTTGAGEQYF. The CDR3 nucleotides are TGTGCCAGCACTACAGGGGCGGGCGAGCAGTACTTC.

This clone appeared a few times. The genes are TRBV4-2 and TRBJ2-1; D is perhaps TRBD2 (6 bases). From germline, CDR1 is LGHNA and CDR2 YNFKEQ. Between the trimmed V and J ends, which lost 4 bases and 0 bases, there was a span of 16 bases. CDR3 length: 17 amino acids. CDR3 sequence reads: CASSRMGRESSYNEQFF. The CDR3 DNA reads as TGTGCCAGCAGCCGCATGGGACGGGAGAGCTCCTACAATGAGCAGTTCTTC.